Listed below are T cell receptor beta chains from one sample, sequenced in a study of CD8 T cells in Susac syndrome. TCRdb itself ran the immunoSEQ multiplex PCR reads through MiXCR, one entry per CDR3 protein. In the table there are about 200,000 distinct CDR3 sequences, 85% to 95% of which are singletons. Sequencing input: CD4+ T cells from PBMCs. The source of these receptors is a human donor in good health. CDR3s include the opening cysteine and the closing phenylalanine or tryptophan. A D gene is named only where the DNA matches it firmly. Size is omitted from some rows. Given values are once, few, many or a class for expanded clones.

TGTGCCAGCAGAGGGGGCAGGGAAGTCTATGGCTACACCTTC | CASRGGREVYGYTF | TRBD1 | TRBJ1-2 | - | TRBV25-1
TGTGCCAGCAGTTTCCAGACTAGCGGGGGGCCCGCCGCCCACGAGCAGTACTTC | CASSFQTSGGPAAHEQYF | TRBD2 | TRBJ2-7 | - | TRBV12-3/TRBV12-4
TGCGCCAGCAGCTCGGTCCAGGGTTCGCATGGCTACACCTTC | CASSSVQGSHGYTF | - | TRBJ1-2 | - | TRBV5-1
TGTGCCAGCAGCCAAGAAGCGGGCACAGATACGCAGTATTTT | CASSQEAGTDTQYF | - | TRBJ2-3 | - | TRBV3-1
TGCAGTGCTATAAAAGGGACAGCGGCTAGCAATCAGCCCCAGCATTTT | CSAIKGTAASNQPQHF | TRBD1 | TRBJ1-5 | - | TRBV20-1
TGTGCCAGCAGTGCGACAGAGAGCTCCTACAATGAGCAGTTCTTC | CASSATESSYNEQFF | - | TRBJ2-1 | - | TRBV25-1
TGTGCCAGCAGGGGACTAGCGGTCACAGATACGCAGTATTTT | CASRGLAVTDTQYF | TRBD2 | TRBJ2-3 | - | TRBV12-3/TRBV12-4
TGTGCCAGCAGCCAAAGGGAATCACCCCTCCACTTT | CASSQRESPLHF | - | TRBJ1-6 | - | TRBV3-1
TGCGCCAGCAGCCCGAACCCAGACAGGTTGTTAAACGAGCAGTACTTC | CASSPNPDRLLNEQYF | - | TRBJ2-7 | - | TRBV4-1
TGCAGTGTCGTCGGTAACTATGGCTACACCTTC | CSVVGNYGYTF | - | TRBJ1-2 | - | TRBV20-1
TGTGCCTGGCTCCCGAGACAGGACTTTGGGGAGCTGTTTTTT | CAWLPRQDFGELFF | - | TRBJ2-2 | - | TRBV30
TGTGCCAGCACCTACAGGGGTTGGAACACTGAAGCTTTCTTT | CASTYRGWNTEAFF | TRBD1 | TRBJ1-1 | - | TRBV12-3/TRBV12-4
TGTGCCAGCAGCTTAAGGGACCAGCAGAACACCGGGGAGCTGTTTTTT | CASSLRDQQNTGELFF | - | TRBJ2-2 | - | TRBV7-3
TGTGCCTGGACAGCCGGGACTGCCCGGGGCATTCAGTACTTC | CAWTAGTARGIQYF | - | TRBJ2-4 | - | TRBV30
TGTGCCAGCAGTTTCGAGCGGGAGGCGCAGTATTTT | CASSFEREAQYF | TRBD2 | TRBJ2-3 | - | TRBV6-6
TGTGCCAGCAGTTTTGGAGAAAAACTGTTTTTT | CASSFGEKLFF | - | TRBJ1-4 | - | TRBV12-3/TRBV12-4
TGCAGCGTTGGGAACTCGGGGAACCAGCATTTT | CSVGNSGNQHF | - | TRBJ1-5 | - | TRBV29-1
TGTGCCAGCAGCTCGGGACTATCGTCGGTTGGTGAGCAGTTCTTC | CASSSGLSSVGEQFF | TRBD2 | TRBJ2-1 | - | TRBV7-2
TGTGCCAGCACCGGACCATCTGCTGGGGCCAACGTCCTGACTTTC | CASTGPSAGANVLTF | - | TRBJ2-6 | - | TRBV6-1
TGTGCCTGGAAGCGCACCGTAGGCACAGATACGCAGTATTTT | CAWKRTVGTDTQYF | - | TRBJ2-3 | - | TRBV30
TGTGCCAGCAGCGTATCAGAGCGGTCGGATGAGCAGTTCTTC | CASSVSERSDEQFF | - | TRBJ2-1 | - | TRBV9
TGTGCCAGCACCCAGGCGGGACAGGGAGGATACGCTGAAGCTTTCTTT | CASTQAGQGGYAEAFF | TRBD1 | TRBJ1-1 | - | TRBV6-2/TRBV6-3
TGTGCCAGCAGCTACGGACAGTATGGCTACACCTTC | CASSYGQYGYTF | - | TRBJ1-2 | few | TRBV5-4
TGTGCCAGCAGCCTCTTCGCCAAGGGGGCCTATGGCTACACCTTC | CASSLFAKGAYGYTF | TRBD1 | TRBJ1-2 | once | TRBV3-1
TGCAGCGGCGAGACAGGGAAGGACACAGATACGCAGTATTTT | CSGETGKDTDTQYF | TRBD1 | TRBJ2-3 | - | TRBV29-1
TGTGCTAGTGGTTTGGTACTATCTCTTGAGCAGTTCTTC | CASGLVLSLEQFF | - | TRBJ2-1 | - | TRBV12-5
TGCAGCGTTGACCCATGTGTGGACAGGAACTACCCAACTAATGAAAAACTGTTTTTT | CSVDPCVDRNYPTNEKLFF | TRBD1 | TRBJ1-4 | once | TRBV29-1
TGTGCCACCAGTGGACCGGGATCTAGCACAGATACGCAGTATTTT | CATSGPGSSTDTQYF | - | TRBJ2-3 | - | TRBV24-1
TGTGCCAGCAGTTTTAGGCCACAGAACCAAGAGACCCAGTACTTC | CASSFRPQNQETQYF | - | TRBJ2-5 | - | TRBV27
TGCAGTGCTAGAGATTCGGACGGACTAGGCTACACCTTC | CSARDSDGLGYTF | - | TRBJ1-2 | - | TRBV20-1
TGTGCCAGCAGCCTGCAGACAGGGATTAATTCACCCCTCCACTTT | CASSLQTGINSPLHF | TRBD1 | TRBJ1-6 | - | TRBV5-6
TGTGCCACCAGCAGACCGGACAGCTATAGCAATCAGCCCCAGCATTTT | CATSRPDSYSNQPQHF | - | TRBJ1-5 | - | TRBV15
TGTGCCAGCAGCTTAAGGTCCTGGGGGAACACTGAAGCTTTCTTT | CASSLRSWGNTEAFF | - | TRBJ1-1 | - | TRBV7-9
TGTGCCAGCAGTGTTCAGGGGGCAGGAGAGACCCAGTACTTC | CASSVQGAGETQYF | TRBD1 | TRBJ2-5 | few | TRBV25-1
TGTGCCAGCAGTGTCCCGCGGGAGGGCACAGATACGCAGTATTTT | CASSVPREGTDTQYF | TRBD2 | TRBJ2-3 | - | TRBV28
TGTGCCAGCAGCCAAGGGGAAGGCGGGTCCTACGAGCAGTACTTC | CASSQGEGGSYEQYF | - | TRBJ2-7 | - | TRBV3-1
TGTGCCAGCAGTCTTCCCCCGGGACAGGGAACAGGCTATGGCTACACCTTC | CASSLPPGQGTGYGYTF | TRBD1 | TRBJ1-2 | - | TRBV28
TGTGCCAGCAGTTACGATGGCGATCAGCCCCAGCATTTT | CASSYDGDQPQHF | - | TRBJ1-5 | - | TRBV6-5
TGTGCCAGCAGCTTCACCCTTCGGAACGAGCAGTACTTC | CASSFTLRNEQYF | - | TRBJ2-7 | - | TRBV11-2
TGCAGCGCCCAGGGACAGGCTAGCACAGATACGCAGTATTTT | CSAQGQASTDTQYF | TRBD1 | TRBJ2-3 | - | TRBV29-1
TGTGCCAGCAGTCGGACAGGGGGGGACAATGAGCAGTTCTTC | CASSRTGGDNEQFF | TRBD1 | TRBJ2-1 | - | TRBV27
TGCAGCGTTGAAGGAACCTACAATGAGCAGTTCTTC | CSVEGTYNEQFF | - | TRBJ2-1 | - | TRBV29-1
TGCAGCGTTGTTCCCCCTGACAGGGTCCATGGCTACACCTTC | CSVVPPDRVHGYTF | TRBD1 | TRBJ1-2 | once | TRBV29-1
TGTGCCAGCAGTCTCTTGCGGGGTTTGGCCTACGAGCAGTACTTC | CASSLLRGLAYEQYF | - | TRBJ2-7 | - | TRBV27
TGCAGTGCTAGAGATCTCGGGTACGAGCAGTACTTC | CSARDLGYEQYF | - | TRBJ2-7 | - | TRBV20-1
TGTGCCAGCAGTTCCGTTGGGACAGGGAAATTTGAGACCCAGTACTTC | CASSSVGTGKFETQYF | TRBD1 | TRBJ2-5 | - | TRBV6-5
TGTGCCTGGGGGACTAGCGGGAGGGAGCAGTTCTTC | CAWGTSGREQFF | TRBD2 | TRBJ2-1 | - | TRBV30
TGTGCCAGCAGCTCCCTCCAGCAAGAGACCCAGTACTTC | CASSSLQQETQYF | - | TRBJ2-5 | - | TRBV7-2
TGTGCCAGCAGCTTAGTCCAAATGAACACTGAAGCTTTCTTT | CASSLVQMNTEAFF | - | TRBJ1-1 | - | TRBV7-9
TGTGCCAGCAGTGTAGCCTCAGGGCGCCGAGGGGGTGGCTACACCTTC | CASSVASGRRGGGYTF | - | TRBJ1-2 | - | TRBV27
TGCAGTGCTAGAGTGACGGGAGTCCAAGAGACCCAGTACTTC | CSARVTGVQETQYF | - | TRBJ2-5 | - | TRBV20-1
TGCAGCGCTGCCCTGGGGGCAGACACCGGGGAGCTGTTTTTT | CSAALGADTGELFF | - | TRBJ2-2 | - | TRBV29-1
TGCAGTGCTAGCCCCGGGGACAATGAGCAGTTCTTC | CSASPGDNEQFF | - | TRBJ2-1 | - | TRBV20-1